This record concerns one T cell receptor beta chain sequence. This record comes from a study of blood T cell repertoires in COVID-19. On the study more broadly: The United States, Italy and Spain supplied acute and convalescent COVID-19 samples. T cells, B-cell-depleted T cells, or PBMCs provided the cDNA or gDNA that served as material.

Sequencing was performed with immunoSEQ multiplex PCR; in TCRdb, only in-frame clones are kept and a portion is missing. The table has some 97,000 clones, roughly 89% seen once. The receptor was derived from a man between 65 and 85 years old with acute or convalescent COVID-19. Specimen: peripheral blood.

The CDR3 sequence: CASSTGYQPQHF. The DNA of the CDR3 is TGTGCCAGCAGTACGGGGTATCAGCCCCAGCATTTT. The V and J genes are TRBV28 and TRBJ1-5; D is ambiguous. Trimming left V 5 bases short and J 5 bases short, with 7 bases between. Germline V gene data show CDR1 as MDHEN and CDR2 as SYDVKM. The CDR3 consists of 12 residues.